Each of the 10 T cell receptor beta chains below was sequenced from the same sample in a study of patients and donors after allogeneic stem cell transplantation. Each CDR3 protein is one row after TCRdb ran MiXCR on the RT-PCR reads. The table has about 230,000 distinct CDR3 sequences, 12% to 15% seen once. The sequenced sample consisted of blood, either unsorted or a sorted T cell fraction (not recorded which). These receptors were collected from a human donor who was either an allogeneic HSCT recipient or a stem cell or donor lymphocyte infusion donor (not recorded which). It is not recorded whose cells these are; they may come from a transplant donor.

This clonotype occurred once. CDR3: CASSLSGGRATEAFF. CDR3 DNA: TGTGCCAGCAGCTTAAGCGGGGGCAGGGCGACTGAAGCTTTCTTT. V and J are TRBV7-3 and TRBJ1-1; TRBD1 is a possible D gene (6 bases). CDR1 is SGHTA, CDR2 FQGTGA, per germline. The V gene lost 1 base and the J gene lost 5 bases, with 14 bases spanning the gap. CDR3 length: 15 residues.

The chain recombines TRBV20-1 with TRBJ1-1; 8 nucleotides agree with TRBD1. This CDR3 has 16 amino acids. The V gene end was trimmed by 0 bases and the J gene end by 5 bases; junction bases not matched to a gene: 11. Germline V gene sequence: CDR1 DFQATT, CDR2 SNEGSKA (reference sequence). The CDR3 sequence: CSARDGVQGAGTEAFF. DNA of the CDR3: TGCAGTGCTAGAGATGGGGTTCAGGGGGCCGGGACTGAAGCTTTCTTT.

The CDR3 region has the DNA TGTGCCAGCAGCTTAATGGAAAGGGGGAACACTGAAGCTTTCTTT. Amino acid sequence: CASSLMERGNTEAFF. The genes are TRBV7-6 and TRBJ1-1, with D possibly matching TRBD1 (5 bases). Between the trimmed V and J ends, which lost 2 bases and 1 base, there was a span of 11 bases. This CDR3 comprises 15 residues. Germline CDR1 reads SGHVS; CDR2 reads FNYEAQ.

For the CDR3, the DNA is TGCGCCAGCAGCTCCTTAAGCTCCACAGATACGCAGTATTTT. Amino acid sequence: CASSSLSSTDTQYF. The genes are TRBV5-1 and TRBJ2-3; no clear D gene. This CDR3 contains 14 residues. The germline gives CDR1 SGHRS, CDR2 YFSETQ. Trimming left V 3 bases short and J 2 bases short, with 10 bases between.

This rearrangement joins TRBV10-3 to TRBJ2-1, with D perhaps matching TRBD2 (5 bases). Germline CDR1 is ENHRY and CDR2 is SYGVKD. CDR3 length equals 13 residues. V lost 6 bases, J lost 4 bases, and 10 bases lay in between. In DNA, the CDR3 is TGTGCCATCAGGGGAGCGGCATACAATGAGCAGTTCTTC. Its protein product is CAIRGAAYNEQFF.

In the case of this clonotype: This may be a read error, as it is one base from a much larger clone. V usage is TRBV9 and J usage is TRBJ2-1; possibly TRBD2 for D (6 bases). Germline V gene lookup returns CDR1 SGDLS and CDR2 YYNGEE. This CDR3 is 15 amino acids long. Trimming stripped 2 bases from V and 3 bases from J, with 12 bases between. The chain's CDR3 is CASSVWEVLYNEQFF. The CDR3 region has the DNA TGTGCCAGCAGCGTTTGGGAGGTCCTCTACAATGAGCAGTTCTTC. Full variable domain (outside the CDR3, taken from reference TRBV9 and TRBJ2-1): DSGVTQTPKHLITATGQRVTLRCSPRSGDLSVYWYQQSLDQGLQFLIQYYNGEERAKGNILERFSAQQFPDLHSELNLSSLELGDSALYFCASSVWEVLYNEQFFGPGTRLTVL.

This clonotype appeared many times. The chain couples TRBV19 to TRBJ1-6, with 10 positions matching TRBD1. Germline V lookup: CDR1 LNHDA, CDR2 SQIVND (reference sequence). The V segment lost 6 bases and the J segment 10 bases; nucleotides outside the gene matches: 9. The CDR3 totals 15 residues. Here the CDR3 DNA reads TGTGCCAGTAGAAGTCCGGGACAGGGGTGGTCACCCCTCCACTTT. Translated: CASRSPGQGWSPLHF.

The chain combines TRBV24-1 with TRBJ2-2, with 9 bases aligning to TRBD1. The CDR3 covers 16 residues. Trimming removed 5 bases from V and 8 bases from J; junction bases left unmatched: 11. Germline lookup yields CDR1 KGHDR and CDR2 SFDVKD. The CDR3 coding sequence is TGTGCCACCAGTGTTTTACCGGGACAGGGAAATGGGGAGCTGTTTTTT. This sequence encodes CATSVLPGQGNGELFF.

This clonotype was counted many times. This chain connects TRBV12-3 or TRBV12-4 to TRBJ2-7; D unclear. The CDR3 loop spans 17 amino acids. V was clipped by 2 bases and J by 1 base, with 18 bases between them. CDR3 amino acids: CASSLSSWRPSSYEQYF. As DNA, the CDR3 is TGTGCCAGCAGTTTAAGTAGTTGGAGACCCTCTTCCTACGAGCAGTACTTC.

In its sample, this clonotype was seen a few times. This chain connects TRBV4-3 to TRBJ1-4, with 8 bases that match TRBD1. This CDR3 region has 19 residues. With V trimmed by 3 bases and J by 2 bases, 14 bases remained unmatched. CDR1 and CDR2 from the germline V gene are LGHNA and YSLEER. The CDR3 region is CASSHDISDRGRTNEKLFF. The CDR3 DNA reads TGCGCCAGCAGCCACGATATAAGCGACAGGGGTCGGACTAATGAAAAACTGTTTTTT.